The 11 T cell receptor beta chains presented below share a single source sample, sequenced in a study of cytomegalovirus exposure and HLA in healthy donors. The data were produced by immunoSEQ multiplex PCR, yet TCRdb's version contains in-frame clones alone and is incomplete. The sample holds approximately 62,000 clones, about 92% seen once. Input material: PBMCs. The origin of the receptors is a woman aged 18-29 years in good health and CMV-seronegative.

The CDR3 coding sequence is TGTGCCAGCAGTGCGACAGCGGGGACGGGGGAGACCCAGTACTTC. Translating it yields CASSATAGTGETQYF. This sequence joins TRBV2 and TRBJ2-5; 7 positions match TRBD2. Germline V lookup: CDR1 SNHLY, CDR2 FYNNEI. The J segment lost 5 bases and the V segment lost 4 bases, leaving 10 bases of the junction unmatched. This CDR3 spans 15 amino acids.

CDR3 coding DNA: TGTGCCAGCGGAAGACTAGCGGGACGCTACAATGAGCAGTTCTTC. This sequence encodes CASGRLAGRYNEQFF. This chain connects TRBV9 to TRBJ2-1, with 11 bases identical to TRBD2. Germline loops: CDR1 SGDLS, CDR2 YYNGEE. The CDR3 spans 15 residues. With 7 bases clipped from V and 3 bases from J, the junction kept 6 bases outside the gene matches. The entire variable domain, with the rest obtained from reference TRBV9 and TRBJ2-1, is as follows: DSGVTQTPKHLITATGQRVTLRCSPRSGDLSVYWYQQSLDQGLQFLIQYYNGEERAKGNILERFSAQQFPDLHSELNLSSLELGDSALYFCASGRLAGRYNEQFFGPGTRLTVL.

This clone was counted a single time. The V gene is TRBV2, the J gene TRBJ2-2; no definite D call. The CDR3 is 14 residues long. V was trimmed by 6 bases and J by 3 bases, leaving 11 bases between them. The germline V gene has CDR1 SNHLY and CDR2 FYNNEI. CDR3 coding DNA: TGTGCCAGCAGATTCCCCACTGACACCGGGGAGCTGTTTTTT. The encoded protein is CASRFPTDTGELFF.

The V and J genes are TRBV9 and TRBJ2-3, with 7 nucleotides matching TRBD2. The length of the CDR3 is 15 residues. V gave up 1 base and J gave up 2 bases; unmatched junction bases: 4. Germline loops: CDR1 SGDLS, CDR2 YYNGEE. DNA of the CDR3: TGTGCCAGCAGCGTACGGGGGGACCTCACAGATACGCAGTATTTT. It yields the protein CASSVRGDLTDTQYF.

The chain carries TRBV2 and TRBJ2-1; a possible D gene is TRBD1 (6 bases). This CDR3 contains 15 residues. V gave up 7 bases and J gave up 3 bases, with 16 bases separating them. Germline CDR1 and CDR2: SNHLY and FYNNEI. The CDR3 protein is CASTEEQGDYNEQFF. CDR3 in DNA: TGTGCCAGCACCGAAGAACAGGGAGACTACAATGAGCAGTTCTTC.

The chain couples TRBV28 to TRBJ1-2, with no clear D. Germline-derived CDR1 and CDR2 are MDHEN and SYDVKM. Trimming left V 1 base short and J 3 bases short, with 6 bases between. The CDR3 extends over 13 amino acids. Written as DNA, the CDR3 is TGTGCCAGCAGTTTATCGCCGGACTATGGCTACACCTTC. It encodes CASSLSPDYGYTF.

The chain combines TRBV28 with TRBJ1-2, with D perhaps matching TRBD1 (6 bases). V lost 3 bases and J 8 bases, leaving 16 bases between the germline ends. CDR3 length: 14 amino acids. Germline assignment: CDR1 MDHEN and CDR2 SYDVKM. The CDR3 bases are TGTGCCAGCAGTTTTAGCAAAGGGGGGGGAGGCTACACCTTC. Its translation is CASSFSKGGGGYTF.

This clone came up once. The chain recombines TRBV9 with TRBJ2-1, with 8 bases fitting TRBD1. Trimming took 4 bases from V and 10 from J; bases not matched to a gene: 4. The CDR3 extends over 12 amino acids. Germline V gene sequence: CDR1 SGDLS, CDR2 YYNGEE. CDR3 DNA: TGTGCCAGCAGCTTGACAGGGGCAGAGCAGTTCTTC. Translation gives CASSLTGAEQFF.

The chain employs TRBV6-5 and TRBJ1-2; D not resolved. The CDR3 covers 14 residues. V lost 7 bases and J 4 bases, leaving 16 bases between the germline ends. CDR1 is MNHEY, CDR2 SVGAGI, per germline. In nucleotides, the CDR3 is TGTGCCAGCACCCCTGGTGGCGGTTCCTATGGCTACACCTTC. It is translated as CASTPGGGSYGYTF.

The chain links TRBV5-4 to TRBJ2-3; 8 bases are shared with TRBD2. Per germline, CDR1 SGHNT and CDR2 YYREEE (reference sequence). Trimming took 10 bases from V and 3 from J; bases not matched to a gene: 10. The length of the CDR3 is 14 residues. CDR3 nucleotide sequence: TGTGCCTTACGGGGGGGCGGAGCGACAGATACGCAGTATTTT. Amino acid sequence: CALRGGGATDTQYF.

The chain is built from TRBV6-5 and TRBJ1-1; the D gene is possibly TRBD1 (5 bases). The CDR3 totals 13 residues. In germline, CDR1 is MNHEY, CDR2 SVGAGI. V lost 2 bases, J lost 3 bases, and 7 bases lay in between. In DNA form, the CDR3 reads TGTGCCAGCAGTTACCAGGGTCACACTGAAGCTTTCTTT. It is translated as CASSYQGHTEAFF.